This record concerns one T cell receptor beta chain sequence. These data originate in a study of blood T cell repertoires in COVID-19. Study-level information: Samples taken during acute and convalescent COVID-19 were collected in the United States, Italy and Spain.

Sequencing used immunoSEQ multiplex PCR; TCRdb keeps in-frame clones, though not all of them. The data show about 78,000 clones, around 87% seen once. The CDR3 spans 16 residues. V lost 4 bases and J lost 3; bases outside the gene matches: 4. Germline CDR1 MNHNS, CDR2 SASEGT. V is TRBV6-1 and J is TRBJ2-3; TRBD2 aligns across 13 bases. Sequencing was carried out using peripheral blood. This sequence originates from a woman at least 80 years old with active or convalescent COVID-19. The CDR3 spells CASSAGTSGKTDTQYF. CDR3 in DNA: TGTGCCAGCAGTGCAGGGACTAGCGGGAAGACAGATACGCAGTATTTT.